These 7 T cell receptor beta chains originate from one sample sequenced in a study of cytomegalovirus exposure and HLA in healthy donors. Amplification used 60 Vbeta primers and 13 Jbeta primers. Only in-frame clones appear in the TCRdb table, and some are missing; sequencing was by immunoSEQ multiplex PCR. Of under 200,000 clones listed, roughly four fifths were seen once; the top ten hold 0.5%. Specimen: PBMCs. All receptors derive from a woman between 45 and 60 years old in good health and CMV-seronegative.

The V and J genes are TRBV10-3 and TRBJ1-1; the D is unclear. This CDR3 has 11 amino acids. V was clipped by 2 bases and J by 8 bases, with 6 bases between them. CDR1 and CDR2 (germline): ENHRY, SYGVKD. CDR3 sequence: CAISEGGEAFF. DNA for the CDR3: TGTGCCATCAGTGAGGGAGGGGAAGCTTTCTTT.

This clone was observed a handful of times. V gene TRBV4-3 combines with J gene TRBJ2-7; TRBD1 agrees at 9 bases. The ends lost 1 base at V and 6 bases at J; junction bases unmatched: 4. The CDR3 covers 14 residues. Germline V gene data show CDR1 as LGHNA and CDR2 as YSLEER. This chain's CDR3 is CASSQATTGGEQYF. The CDR3 DNA follows: TGCGCCAGCAGCCAAGCCACGACAGGGGGCGAGCAGTACTTC.

The chain has TRBV9 and TRBJ1-6; D unclear. V lost 6 bases and J lost 7, with 17 bases in between. Germline-derived CDR1 and CDR2 are SGDLS and YYNGEE. The CDR3 runs to 15 residues. The CDR3 loop reads CASKGGEEGNSPLHF. CDR3 in DNA: TGTGCCAGCAAGGGCGGGGAAGAAGGCAATTCACCCCTCCACTTT.

A single count supports this clone. The chain joins TRBV11-3 to TRBJ2-1, with TRBD2 identical over 8 bases. V lost 3 bases, J lost 9 bases, and 4 bases stayed unmatched. The CDR3 extends over 13 amino acids. In germline, CDR1 is SGHNT, CDR2 YENEEA. The CDR3 reads CASSLVREGEQFF. The CDR3 bases are TGTGCCAGCAGCTTGGTCCGGGAGGGTGAGCAGTTCTTC.

This chain joins TRBV6-1 and TRBJ2-7, with a tentative D call TRBD2 (7 bases). Trimming shortened V by 2 bases and J by 2 bases, and 13 bases separated the two germline ends. The CDR3 contains 15 residues. Germline lookup yields CDR1 MNHNS and CDR2 SASEGT. The CDR3 DNA is TGTGCCAGCAGTGAAATAGGGGGAGGGCCCTACGAGCAGTACTTC. Protein: CASSEIGGGPYEQYF.

The CDR3 DNA follows: TGCGCCAGCAGCCAAGAACTAGCGGGGACCAACGAGCAGTACTTC. Its protein product is CASSQELAGTNEQYF. The chain uses TRBV4-1 and TRBJ2-7, with 10 bases that match TRBD2. V lost 0 bases to trimming and J lost 5 bases; unmatched junction nucleotides: 4. The CDR3 loop spans 15 amino acids. Per the germline V gene, CDR1 is MGHRA and CDR2 is YSYEKL.

The chain is built from TRBV7-2 and TRBJ2-1, with a weak D call TRBD2 (6 bases). V was shortened by 1 base and J by 9 bases, with 13 bases between the two germline ends. CDR1 SGHTA and CDR2 FQGNSA come from the germline V gene. CDR3 size: 14 residues. The CDR3: CASSLVGGTGEQFF. CDR3 bases: TGTGCCAGCAGCTTAGTCGGCGGGACGGGTGAGCAGTTCTTC.